This TCR beta chain was sequenced for a study of CD8 T cells in ankylosing spondylitis. V gave up 4 bases and J gave up 5 bases; unmatched junction bases: 8. The CDR3 has 15 residues. CDR1 is SGHRS and CDR2 is YFSETQ in the germline V gene. Note on this clonotype: Its antigen is not known.

Study findings and constraints: Disease-linked clones were found to be CD8+ and relatively rare in peripheral blood. Earlier authors reported some of these motif variants in reactive arthritis synovial fluid and blood. In ankylosing spondylitis patients, matched synovial fluid reportedly showed significant enrichment of disease-linked clones. Characteristic, it appeared, of ankylosing spondylitis blood was a TCR beta motif of about eight highly homologous variants.

It was by quantitative 5'-RACE with molecular barcodes that TCR beta libraries were made. MiXCR, run by TCRdb on the 5' RACE reads, gives a single entry per CDR3 protein. The sample shows almost 400,000 distinct CDR3 sequences, around 22% of them seen only once. The genes are TRBV5-1 and TRBJ2-5, with TRBD2 matching 10 bases. The TCR was taken from a male donor with ankylosing spondylitis. Input material: blood, either unsorted or a sorted T cell fraction (not recorded which). CDR3 nucleotides: TGCGCCAGCAGCCCTCTAGCGGGAGCCCAGGAGACCCAGTACTTC. Its protein is CASSPLAGAQETQYF.